This T cell receptor beta chain was identified during a study of radiotherapy plus CTLA-4 blockade in lung cancer. This clone has only one observation. Antigen: not known. Findings and caveats of the study: Among blood TCR repertoires after radiotherapy plus ipilimumab, tumor-derived clones expanded.

Assay used: immunoSEQ multiplex PCR; TCRdb lists only in-frame clones, some missing. The table includes around 90,000 clones, roughly 85% detected once. The clonotype originates from a human donor with non-small cell lung cancer who had stable disease on radiotherapy plus ipilimumab. The sequences come from peripheral blood, collected from a patient treated with radiotherapy plus ipilimumab.

The CDR3 DNA follows: TGTGCCAGCAGCCACGGACAGGGGCAAACTGAAGCTTTCTTT. This gives the protein CASSHGQGQTEAFF. The chain has TRBV11-2 and TRBJ1-1; 9 nucleotides line up with TRBD1. This CDR3 is 14 amino acids long. Germline assignment: CDR1 SGHAT and CDR2 FQNNGV. The junction had 6 bases not matched to a gene; V was cut back by 5 bases and J by 5 bases. Complete variable domain (other parts from reference TRBV11-2 and TRBJ1-1): EAGVAQSPRYKIIEKRQSVAFWCNPISGHATLYWYQQILGQGPKLLIQFQNNGVVDDSQLPKDRFSAERLKGVDSTLKIQPAKLEDSAVYLCASSHGQGQTEAFFGQGTRLTVV.